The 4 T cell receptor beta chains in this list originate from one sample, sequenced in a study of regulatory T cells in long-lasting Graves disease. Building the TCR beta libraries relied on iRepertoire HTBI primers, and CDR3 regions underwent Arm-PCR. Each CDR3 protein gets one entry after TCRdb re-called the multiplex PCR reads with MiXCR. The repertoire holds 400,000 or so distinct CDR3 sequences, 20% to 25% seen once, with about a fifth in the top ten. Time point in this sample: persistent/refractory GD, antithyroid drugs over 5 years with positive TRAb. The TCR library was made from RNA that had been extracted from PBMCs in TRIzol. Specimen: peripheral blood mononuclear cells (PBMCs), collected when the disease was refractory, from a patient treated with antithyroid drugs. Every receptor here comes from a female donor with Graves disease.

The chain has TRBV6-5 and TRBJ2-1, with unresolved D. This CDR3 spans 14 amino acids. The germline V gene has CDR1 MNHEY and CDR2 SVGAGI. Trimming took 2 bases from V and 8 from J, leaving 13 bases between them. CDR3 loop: CASSYVDRIYEQFF. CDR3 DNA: TGTGCCAGCAGTTACGTAGATAGGATCTATGAGCAGTTCTTC.

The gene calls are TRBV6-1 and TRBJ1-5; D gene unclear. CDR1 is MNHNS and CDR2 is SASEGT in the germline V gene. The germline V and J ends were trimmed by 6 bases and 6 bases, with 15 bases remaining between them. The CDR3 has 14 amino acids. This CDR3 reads CASSLTRRGQPQHF. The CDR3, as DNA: TGTGCCAGCAGCCTTACAAGACGCGGTCAGCCCCAGCATTTT.

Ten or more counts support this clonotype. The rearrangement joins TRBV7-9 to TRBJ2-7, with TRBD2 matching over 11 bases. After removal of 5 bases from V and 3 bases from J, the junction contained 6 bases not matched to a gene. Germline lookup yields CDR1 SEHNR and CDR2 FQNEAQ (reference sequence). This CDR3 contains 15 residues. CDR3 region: CASSPLTSGNYEQYF. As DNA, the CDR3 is TGTGCCAGCAGCCCTTTGACTAGCGGGAACTACGAGCAGTACTTC.

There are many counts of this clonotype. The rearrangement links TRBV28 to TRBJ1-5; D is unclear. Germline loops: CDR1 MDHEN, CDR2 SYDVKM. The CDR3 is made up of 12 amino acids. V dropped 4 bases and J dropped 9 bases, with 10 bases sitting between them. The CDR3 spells CASSSSLLPQHF. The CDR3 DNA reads TGTGCCAGCAGTTCCTCGTTATTGCCCCAGCATTTT. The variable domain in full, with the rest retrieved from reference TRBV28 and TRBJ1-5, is DVKVTQSSRYLVKRTGEKVFLECVQDMDHENMFWYRQDPGLGLRLIYFSYDVKMKEKGDIPEGYSVSREKKERFSLILESASTNQTSMYLCASSSSLLPQHFGDGTRLSIL.